These 29 T cell receptor beta chains originate from one sample sequenced in a study of shared clonotypes between healthy human individuals. The protocol was immunoSEQ multiplex PCR, while the TCRdb copy is restricted to in-frame clones and leaves out a portion. The sample records approximately 530,000 clones, approximately 95% being singletons. The material sequenced was naive CD4+ T cells sorted from blood. Subset indicated: CD45RA+ positively selected. These receptors came from a woman between 25 and 40 years old in good health.

The rearrangement joins TRBV7-9 to TRBJ1-6, with D unresolved. This CDR3 region has 14 residues. The germline CDR1 and CDR2 sequences are SEHNR and FQNEAQ (reference sequence). V lost 3 bases and J 7 bases, leaving 10 bases between the germline ends. The CDR3 spells CASSLSSGNSPLHF. The CDR3 nucleotides read TGTGCCAGCAGCTTGTCAAGCGGGAATTCACCCCTCCACTTT.

The CDR3 nucleotides read TGTGCCAACCACCGTCCGGGACAGGGGGTTGGCTACACCTTC. Translating gives CANHRPGQGVGYTF. The gene calls are TRBV6-1 and TRBJ1-2; TRBD1 matches at 11 bases. Germline-derived CDR1 and CDR2 are MNHNS and SASEGT. The ends lost 10 bases at V and 7 bases at J; junction bases unmatched: 11. The CDR3 spans 14 residues.

Here the CDR3 DNA reads TGTGCCAGCTCACCTTATACTAGCGGGACGAACTCCTACGAGCAGTACTTC. Protein: CASSPYTSGTNSYEQYF. The V and J genes are TRBV18 and TRBJ2-7; 10 bases map to TRBD2. The ends lost 3 bases at V and 0 bases at J; junction bases unmatched: 8. The V gene's germline CDR1 is KGHSH and CDR2 LQKENI. The CDR3 contains 17 residues.

This rearrangement joins TRBV5-1 to TRBJ2-7, with D possibly TRBD2 on 5 matching bases. Looked up from germline, CDR1 is SGHRS and CDR2 is YFSETQ. V gave up 0 bases and J gave up 3 bases, with 10 bases separating them. The CDR3 runs to 14 residues. CDR3 amino acids: CASSLVSGNYEQYF. The CDR3 bases are TGCGCCAGCAGCTTGGTTTCGGGGAACTACGAGCAGTACTTC.

This chain joins TRBV27 and TRBJ2-5; weak D call: TRBD1 (5 bases). The assigned J gene may be wrong: the sequence end matches TRBJ2-7 better. The germline V gene encodes CDR1 MNHEY and CDR2 SMNVEV (reference sequence). The CDR3 is 13 residues long. The chain's CDR3 is CASSLRPGFEQYF. CDR3 bases: TGTGCCAGCAGTTTAAGACCAGGGTTCGAGCAGTACTTC.

The chain has TRBV4-2 and TRBJ1-4; TRBD1 aligns across 8 bases. Germline CDR1 reads LGHNA; CDR2 reads YNFKEQ. The CDR3 extends over 15 amino acids. V trimming: 4 bases; J trimming: 6 bases; junction bases outside the gene matches: 7. As DNA, the CDR3 is TGTGCCAGCAGCCCTCCGGGACAGGCGGATGAAAAACTGTTTTTT. Its translation is CASSPPGQADEKLFF.

The chain combines TRBV27 with TRBJ2-7; D gene ambiguous. Per germline, CDR1 MNHEY and CDR2 SMNVEV (reference sequence). Trimming removed 4 bases from V and 3 bases from J, with 10 bases in between. The CDR3 loop spans 13 amino acids. CDR3 residues: CASSWLANYEQYF. The CDR3 region has the DNA TGTGCCAGCAGTTGGCTGGCGAACTACGAGCAGTACTTC.

The chain combines TRBV7-3 with TRBJ2-3; 12 nucleotides align to TRBD2. Unmatched junction bases numbered 8, after V lost 5 bases and J lost 5 bases. Germline values: CDR1 SGHTA, CDR2 FQGTGA. CDR3 length: 16 amino acids. Written as DNA, the CDR3 is TGTGCCAGCAGCCCCTCGACTAGCGGGAGTGGAGATACGCAGTATTTT. Translated: CASSPSTSGSGDTQYF.

About this clone: Distinct nucleotide sequences in the sample also encode this CDR3. The chain has TRBV18 and TRBJ2-5; no firm D call. V was shortened by 0 bases and J by 1 base, with 6 bases between the two germline ends. There are 14 residues in the CDR3. The germline V gene has CDR1 KGHSH and CDR2 LQKENI. The CDR3 loop reads CASSPPGFQETQYF. For the CDR3, the DNA is TGTGCCAGCTCACCACCAGGGTTCCAAGAGACCCAGTACTTC.

CDR3 coding DNA: TGTGCCAGCACCAGGGGACTCGAGGGCACTGAAGCTTTCTTT. This encodes CASTRGLEGTEAFF. V is TRBV9 and J is TRBJ1-1; D perhaps matches TRBD1 (6 bases). Trimming stripped 6 bases from V and 4 bases from J, with 16 bases between. The CDR3 is 14 amino acids. CDR1 is SGDLS and CDR2 is YYNGEE in the germline V gene.

The CDR3 sequence: CAWTHAGRGHQPQHF. For the CDR3, the DNA is TGTGCCTGGACCCACGCAGGGAGGGGGCATCAGCCCCAGCATTTT. The rearrangement links TRBV30 to TRBJ1-5; 7 bases line up with TRBD1. The CDR3 runs 15 residues. V was pared by 4 bases and J by 5 bases, with 11 bases of the junction left unmatched. Germline V gene sequence: CDR1 GTSNPN, CDR2 SVGIG (reference sequence). The variable domain in full, completed from reference TRBV30 and TRBJ1-5, reads SQTIHQWPATLVQPVGSPLSLECTVEGTSNPNLYWYRQAAGRGLQLLFYSVGIGQISSEVPQNLSASRPQDRQFILSSKKLLLSDSGFYLCAWTHAGRGHQPQHFGDGTRLSIL.

The chain uses TRBV10-1 and TRBJ2-3; 7 nucleotides agree with TRBD2. V trimming: 0 bases; J trimming: 2 bases; junction bases outside the gene matches: 2. CDR1 is WNHNN and CDR2 is SYGVQD in the germline V gene (reference sequence). The CDR3 spans 15 residues. The CDR3 loop is CASSESGDYTDTQYF. DNA of the CDR3: TGCGCCAGCAGTGAGTCAGGGGACTACACAGATACGCAGTATTTT.

The J gene is TRBJ2-2, the V gene TRBV2; TRBD2 agrees at 7 bases. Germline assignment: CDR1 SNHLY and CDR2 FYNNEI. The ends lost 4 bases at V and 3 bases at J; junction bases unmatched: 5. CDR3 length: 15 residues. CDR3 sequence: CASSGASGHTGELFF. CDR3 nucleotide sequence: TGTGCCAGCAGTGGTGCTAGCGGACACACCGGGGAGCTGTTTTTT.

The V gene is TRBV7-3, the J gene TRBJ1-1; 10 bases fit TRBD1. Germline CDR1 and CDR2: SGHTA and FQGTGA. The CDR3 consists of 13 residues. V shed 4 bases, J shed 8 bases, and the junction held 4 bases outside the gene matches. CDR3 sequence reads: CASSSMTGGEAFF. For the CDR3, the DNA is TGTGCCAGCAGCTCGATGACAGGGGGCGAAGCTTTCTTT.

The CDR3 sequence: CASSLEAGTEAFF. CDR3 in DNA: TGTGCCAGCAGCTTAGAAGCTGGCACTGAAGCTTTCTTT. The chain couples TRBV7-9 to TRBJ1-1; unclear D gene. The CDR3 extends over 13 amino acids. Trimming took off 1 base at V and 4 bases at J, with 7 bases between the two ends. The germline gives CDR1 SEHNR, CDR2 FQNEAQ (reference sequence). Based on the CDR3 plus reference TRBV7-9 and TRBJ1-1, the full variable domain is DTGVSQNPRHKITKRGQNVTFRCDPISEHNRLYWYRQTLGQGPEFLTYFQNEAQLEKSRLLSDRFSAERPKGSFSTLEIQRTEQGDSAMYLCASSLEAGTEAFFGQGTRLTVV.

The chain is built from TRBV10-3 and TRBJ2-5; D might be TRBD1 (5 bases). The better agreement between TRBJ2-7 and the DNA end casts doubt on the J call. This CDR3 has 13 residues. Looked up from germline, CDR1 is ENHRY and CDR2 is SYGVKD. The CDR3: CAIRGLENYEQYF. CDR3 in DNA: TGTGCCATCAGGGGGCTAGAGAACTACGAGCAGTACTTC.

The chain couples TRBV2 to TRBJ2-3; D not certain. The CDR3 sequence is 12 residues long. CDR1 is SNHLY, CDR2 FYNNEI, per germline. V lost 2 bases and J 5 bases, leaving 5 bases between the germline ends. CDR3 amino acids: CASSENRDTQYF. CDR3 DNA sequence: TGTGCCAGCAGTGAAAACAGAGATACGCAGTATTTT.

This rearrangement joins TRBV6-6 to TRBJ1-1; 7 bases agree with TRBD1. Germline V gives CDR1 MNHNY, CDR2 SVGAGI (reference sequence). CDR3 length: 13 residues. V trimming: 7 bases; J trimming: 1 base; junction bases outside the gene matches: 3. Here the CDR3 reads CASNRQGNTEAFF. The CDR3 nucleotides are TGTGCCAGCAACAGACAGGGGAACACTGAAGCTTTCTTT.

The chain recombines TRBV7-9 with TRBJ2-5; tentative D call: TRBD2 (6 bases). The J call may be faulty, since TRBJ2-7 better matches the DNA end. The CDR3 covers 16 residues. Per the germline V gene, CDR1 is SEHNR and CDR2 is FQNEAQ (reference sequence). The chain's CDR3 is CASSPRMSGPSDEQYF. The DNA for the CDR3 is TGTGCCAGCAGCCCACGAATGAGCGGGCCTAGCGACGAGCAGTACTTC.

The chain recombines TRBV18 with TRBJ2-1; TRBD2 matches 10 bases. Germline trimming cut 3 bases from V and 6 bases from J; bases unmatched to any gene: 5. The V gene's germline CDR1 is KGHSH and CDR2 LQKENI. This CDR3 region has 15 residues. CDR3 coding DNA: TGTGCCAGCTCACCCGGACTAGCGGAACTCAATGAGCAGTTCTTC. Translation gives CASSPGLAELNEQFF.

The chain joins TRBV7-3 to TRBJ2-6, with a possible D match to TRBD1 (6 bases). The CDR3 consists of 16 residues. Germline CDR1 is SGHTA and CDR2 is FQGTGA. Trimming removed 5 bases from V and 1 base from J, with 12 bases in between. The CDR3 spells CASSLAGASGANVLTF. The DNA for the CDR3 is TGTGCCAGCAGCCTCGCAGGGGCTTCTGGGGCCAACGTCCTGACTTTC.

The rearrangement joins TRBV19 to TRBJ2-5, with 7 positions matching TRBD1. TRBJ2-7 explains the end of the DNA better; the J call may be wrong. Germline V gene lookup returns CDR1 LNHDA and CDR2 SQIVND (reference sequence). This CDR3 spans 13 amino acids. The CDR3 sequence: CASSPGQSYEQYF. DNA of the CDR3: TGTGCCAGTAGTCCGGGACAGTCCTACGAGCAGTACTTC.

The chain's CDR3 is CASSQDASSGGRVNSPLHF. CDR3 sequence (DNA): TGCGCCAGCAGCCAAGATGCTTCGTCAGGGGGGAGAGTTAATTCACCCCTCCACTTT. The chain links TRBV4-1 to TRBJ1-6; 7 bases align to TRBD1. Germline V gives CDR1 MGHRA, CDR2 YSYEKL. This CDR3 region has 19 residues. V dropped 0 bases and J dropped 6; count of bases not matched to a gene: 14.

This clone was seen once. The chain carries TRBV18 and TRBJ1-2; 8 nucleotides match TRBD1. The CDR3 runs 15 residues. Looked up from germline, CDR1 is KGHSH and CDR2 is LQKENI. Trimming removed 4 bases from V and 0 bases from J; junction bases left unmatched: 4. CDR3 sequence reads: CASSQGTGANYGYTF. In nucleotides, the CDR3 is TGTGCCAGCTCACAAGGGACAGGTGCTAACTATGGCTACACCTTC.

The V and J genes are TRBV28 and TRBJ1-1; D gene uncertain. Trimming removed 4 bases from V and 1 base from J, with 10 bases in between. The CDR3 spans 14 residues. Per germline, CDR1 MDHEN and CDR2 SYDVKM. Here the CDR3 DNA reads TGTGCCAGCAGTTCCCCGGTGACGAACACTGAAGCTTTCTTT. This codes for CASSSPVTNTEAFF.

Comment on this clone: Distinct nucleotide sequences in the sample also encode this CDR3. The V call is TRBV28, the J call TRBJ1-5, with 7 bases lining up with TRBD1. CDR1 and CDR2 (germline): MDHEN, SYDVKM. Trimming cost V 6 bases and J 2 bases; bases outside gene matches: 1. CDR3 length equals 13 residues. The CDR3 is CASRTGGNQPQHF. CDR3 DNA sequence: TGTGCCAGCAGAACAGGGGGCAATCAGCCCCAGCATTTT.

The genes are TRBV6-5 and TRBJ2-3, with D perhaps matching TRBD1 (6 bases). The CDR3 has 16 amino acids. Germline V gene lookup returns CDR1 MNHEY and CDR2 SVGAGI. The V end was cut by 0 bases, the J end by 4 bases, with 14 bases between. CDR3 in DNA: TGTGCCAGCAGTTACTCGGCGACAGGTCTTCCAGATACGCAGTATTTT. It encodes CASSYSATGLPDTQYF.

This sequence joins TRBV4-1 and TRBJ2-1, with a weak D call TRBD1 (5 bases). V lost 2 bases to trimming and J lost 6 bases, with 8 bases between them. The germline V gene has CDR1 MGHRA and CDR2 YSYEKL. The CDR3 extends over 13 amino acids. The CDR3 DNA reads TGCGCCAGCAGCCAATTAGGGGTCAATGAGCAGTTCTTC. Translating gives CASSQLGVNEQFF.

The sample holds one count of this clone. The chain combines TRBV5-1 with TRBJ2-1; TRBD2 aligns across 9 bases. The CDR3 length is 13 residues. Germline-derived CDR1 and CDR2 are SGHRS and YFSETQ. With 5 bases clipped from V and 4 bases from J, the junction kept 1 base outside the gene matches. The CDR3 loop is CASRTSGYNEQFF. In DNA form, the CDR3 reads TGCGCCAGCAGGACTAGCGGTTACAATGAGCAGTTCTTC.